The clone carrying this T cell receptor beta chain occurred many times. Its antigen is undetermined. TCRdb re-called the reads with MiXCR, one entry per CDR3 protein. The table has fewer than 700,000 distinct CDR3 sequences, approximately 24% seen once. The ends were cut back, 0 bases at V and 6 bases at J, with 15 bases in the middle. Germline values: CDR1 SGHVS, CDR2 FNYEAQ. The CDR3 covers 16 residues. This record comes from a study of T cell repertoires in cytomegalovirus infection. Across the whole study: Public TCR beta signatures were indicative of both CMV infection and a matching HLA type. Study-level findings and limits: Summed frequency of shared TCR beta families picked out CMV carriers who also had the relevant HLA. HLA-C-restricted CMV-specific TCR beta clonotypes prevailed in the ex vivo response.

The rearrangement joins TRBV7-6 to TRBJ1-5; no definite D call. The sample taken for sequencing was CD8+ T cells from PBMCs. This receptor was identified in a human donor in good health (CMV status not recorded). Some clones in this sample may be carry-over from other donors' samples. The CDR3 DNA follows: TGTGCCAGCAGCTTAGCCGGGGAGGGAGGTACTCAGCCCCAGCATTTT. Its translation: CASSLAGEGGTQPQHF.